This T cell receptor (beta chain) originates from a study of memory CD4+ T cells and cytomegalovirus serostatus. About the study: This sample comes from healthy Belgian adults, roughly 9 CMV seropositive, approximately 24 seronegative.

The sort gate was single viable CD3+CD4+CD8-CD45RO+ cells for memory CD4+ T cells. Note on this clone: Its antigen is not identified.

Study-level points and caveats: About 40% of the roughly 160 known CMV-associated TCRbeta sequences appeared in CD4+ memory. A US-trained random forest predicted CMV serostatus with median AUC around 0.9.

Deletions cut 0 bases from V and 8 bases from J, with 11 bases between. The CDR3 has 13 amino acids. Method: immunoSEQ multiplex PCR; TCRdb's copy keeps in-frame clones and lacks some. The sample lists about 75,000 clones, around four fifths occurring once. The sequencing input was memory CD4+ T cells from blood. The clonotype comes from an adult in good health and CMV-seropositive. The V call is TRBV5-3, the J call TRBJ1-1; the D gene is possibly TRBD1 (6 bases). TRBV5-3 is an open reading frame whose function is uncertain. In nucleotides, the CDR3 is TGTGCCAGAAGCTTGGGGCAGGGGATAGAAGCTTTCTTT. Its translation is CARSLGQGIEAFF.